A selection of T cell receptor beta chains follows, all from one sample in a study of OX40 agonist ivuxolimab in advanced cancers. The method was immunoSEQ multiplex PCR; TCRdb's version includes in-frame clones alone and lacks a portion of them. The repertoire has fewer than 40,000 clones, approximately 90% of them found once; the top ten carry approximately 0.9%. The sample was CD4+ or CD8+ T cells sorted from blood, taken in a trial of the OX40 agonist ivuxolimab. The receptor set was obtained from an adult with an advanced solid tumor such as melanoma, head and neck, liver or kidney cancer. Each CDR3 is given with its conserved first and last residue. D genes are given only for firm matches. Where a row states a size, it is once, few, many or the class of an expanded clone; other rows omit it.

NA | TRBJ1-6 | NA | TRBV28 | TGTGCCAGCAGTCTTCCACATGGCTCCTATAATTCACCCCTCCACTTT | CASSLPHGSYNSPLHF
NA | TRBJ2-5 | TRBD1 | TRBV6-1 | TGTGCCAGCAGTGAAGCTGGGACAGGGCTGGAGACCCAGTACTTC | CASSEAGTGLETQYF
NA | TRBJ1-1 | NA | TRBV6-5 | TGTGCCAGCAGTTACGGCGTCAGGGCGGGGACTGAAGCTTTCTTT | CASSYGVRAGTEAFF
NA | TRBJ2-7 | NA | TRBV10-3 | TGTGCCATCAGTGACATTCTAGGCTCTGCCGAGCAGTACTTC | CAISDILGSAEQYF
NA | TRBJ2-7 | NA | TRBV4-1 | TGCGCCAGCAGCCAAGATAGGGCTCCATCCTACGAGCAGTACTTC | CASSQDRAPSYEQYF
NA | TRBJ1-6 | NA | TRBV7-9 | TGTGCCAGCAGCTTACACGACGCCTCAAGCGGTTCACCCCTCCACTTT | CASSLHDASSGSPLHF
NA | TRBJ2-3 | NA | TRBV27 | TGTGCCAGCAGTTTGGACCCGGATGGTACGCAGTATTTT | CASSLDPDGTQYF
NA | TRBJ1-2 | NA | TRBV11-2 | TGTGCCAGCAGCTTAGTCGGGGGCGCGGCTTTAGGTGGCTACACCTTC | CASSLVGGAALGGYTF
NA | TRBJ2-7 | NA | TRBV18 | TGTGCCAGCTCACCCTGGCCAAGCTCCTACGAGCAGTACTTC | CASSPWPSSYEQYF
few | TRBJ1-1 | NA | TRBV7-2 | TGTGCCAGCAGCCCCGGGTGGGCCGGCACTGAAGCTTTCTTT | CASSPGWAGTEAFF
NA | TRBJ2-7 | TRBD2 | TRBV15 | TGTGCCACCAGCAGAGGCGTGCCGGGACTAGCCAAATACGAGCAGTACTTC | CATSRGVPGLAKYEQYF
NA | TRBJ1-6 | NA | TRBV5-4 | TGTGCCAGCAGCTTGCGTACTAATTCACCCCTCCACTTT | CASSLRTNSPLHF
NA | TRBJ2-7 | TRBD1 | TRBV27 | TGTGCCAGCACCGGGACAGGGGGCAGGTCCTACGAGCAGTACTTC | CASTGTGGRSYEQYF
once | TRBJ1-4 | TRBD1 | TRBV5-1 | TGCGCCAGCAGCTTCGACAGGGGCCTTGAAAAACTGTTTTTT | CASSFDRGLEKLFF
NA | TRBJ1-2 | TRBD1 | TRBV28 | TGTGCCAGCAGTGGGGACAGGGGTTACTATGGCTACACCTTC | CASSGDRGYYGYTF
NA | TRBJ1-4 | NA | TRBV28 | TGTGCCAGCAGTTCTCATCAGACTAATGAAAAACTGTTTTTT | CASSSHQTNEKLFF